The present T cell receptor beta chain was sequenced within a study of metastatic and nonmetastatic thyroid tumors. Looking at the study overall: Comparison of repertoires was carried out across blood and tumor or nodule tissue from malignant and benign thyroid patients. Broader study findings: Versus benign nodules, malignant thyroid tumors reportedly had significantly higher TCR beta diversity, in blood and tumor.

This clone was found many times. Its antigen is undetermined. TCRdb re-called the PCR reads with MiXCR. The table lists tens of thousands of clones, 4% to 5% of them singletons. Thyroid surgery had not been preceded by any treatment in any patient. Trimming left V 3 bases short and J 0 bases short, with 11 bases between. Germline CDR1 reads GTSNPN; CDR2 reads SVGIG (reference sequence). This CDR3 contains 14 residues. The TCR sequence derives from a female donor with papillary thyroid cancer or a benign thyroid nodule (not recorded which). Some clones in this sample may be carry-over from other donors' samples. Specimen: blood. The chain couples TRBV30 to TRBJ1-1; the D gene is possibly TRBD1 (6 bases). The CDR3 reads CAWSWGPMNTEAFF. The CDR3 DNA reads TGTGCCTGGAGCTGGGGGCCCATGAACACTGAAGCTTTCTTT.